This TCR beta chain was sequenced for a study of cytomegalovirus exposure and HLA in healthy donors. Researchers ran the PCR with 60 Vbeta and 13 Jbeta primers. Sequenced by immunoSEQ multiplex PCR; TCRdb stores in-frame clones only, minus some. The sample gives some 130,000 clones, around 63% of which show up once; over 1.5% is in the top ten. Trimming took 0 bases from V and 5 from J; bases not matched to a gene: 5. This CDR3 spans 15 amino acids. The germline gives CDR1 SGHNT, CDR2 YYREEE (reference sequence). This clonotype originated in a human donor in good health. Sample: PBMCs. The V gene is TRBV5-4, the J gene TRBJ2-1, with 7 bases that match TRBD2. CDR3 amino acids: CASSLVGRKDNEQFF. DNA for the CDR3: TGTGCCAGCAGCTTGGTCGGGAGGAAGGACAATGAGCAGTTCTTC.